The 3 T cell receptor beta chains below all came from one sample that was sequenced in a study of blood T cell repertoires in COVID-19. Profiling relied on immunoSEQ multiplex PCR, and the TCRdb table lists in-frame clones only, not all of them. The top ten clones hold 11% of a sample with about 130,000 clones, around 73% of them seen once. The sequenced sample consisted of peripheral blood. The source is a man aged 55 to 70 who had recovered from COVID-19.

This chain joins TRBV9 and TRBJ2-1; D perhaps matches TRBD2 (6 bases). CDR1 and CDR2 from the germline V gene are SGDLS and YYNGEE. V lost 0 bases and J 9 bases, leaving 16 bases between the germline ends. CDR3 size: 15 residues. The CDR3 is CASSVGQGEVFEQFF. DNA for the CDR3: TGTGCCAGCAGCGTAGGACAAGGGGAGGTTTTTGAGCAGTTCTTC.

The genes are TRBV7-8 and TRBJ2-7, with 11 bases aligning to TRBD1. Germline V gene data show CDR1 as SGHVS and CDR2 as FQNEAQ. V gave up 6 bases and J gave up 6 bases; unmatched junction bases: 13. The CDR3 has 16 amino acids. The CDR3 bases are TGTGCCAGCAGTTCGTCCCGGGACAGGGGGAGAGGCGAGCAGTACTTC. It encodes CASSSSRDRGRGEQYF.

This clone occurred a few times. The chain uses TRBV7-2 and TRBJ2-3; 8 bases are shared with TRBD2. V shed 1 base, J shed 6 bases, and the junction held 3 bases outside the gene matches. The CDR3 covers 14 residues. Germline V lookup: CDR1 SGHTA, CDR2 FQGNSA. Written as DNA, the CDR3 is TGTGCCAGCAGCTTAGTCTCTAGCGGGGATACGCAGTATTTT. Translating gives CASSLVSSGDTQYF.